The 8 T cell receptor beta chains given below trace back to one sample, sequenced in a study of cytomegalovirus exposure and HLA in healthy donors. Primers for the PCR totalled 60 Vbeta and 13 Jbeta. The table came from immunoSEQ multiplex PCR; TCRdb's copy has only in-frame clones and leaves some out. The sample consists of approximately 74,000 clones, roughly 73% of them appearing once. The sequenced material came from PBMCs. Receptors originate from a middle-aged man in good health and CMV-seronegative.

The chain links TRBV6-5 to TRBJ2-7; 7 bases line up with TRBD1. CDR3 length equals 13 residues. V gave up 6 bases and J gave up 2 bases; unmatched junction bases: 4. Germline-derived CDR1 and CDR2 are MNHEY and SVGAGI. The CDR3 bases are TGTGCCAGCAGACGGGGACAGCCCTACGAGCAGTACTTC. Translating it yields CASRRGQPYEQYF.

This chain uses TRBV18 with TRBJ2-3; D may be TRBD2 (6 bases). CDR1 is KGHSH and CDR2 is LQKENI in the germline V gene. V lost 3 bases to trimming and J lost 1 base, with 14 bases between them. This CDR3 spans 16 amino acids. The CDR3 here is CASSPVASVGTDTQYF. The CDR3 DNA is TGTGCCAGCTCACCGGTCGCTAGCGTTGGCACAGATACGCAGTATTTT.

The chain combines TRBV6-5 with TRBJ1-2, with 10 bases lining up with TRBD1. From germline, CDR1 is MNHEY and CDR2 SVGAGI. The CDR3 has 15 amino acids. J gave up 6 bases and V 0 bases, and 4 bases lay outside the gene matches. The CDR3 spells CASSYSGQGWDGYTF. In DNA form, the CDR3 reads TGTGCCAGCAGTTACTCGGGACAGGGGTGGGATGGCTACACCTTC.

Here the CDR3 reads CASSPAGREQFF. DNA of the CDR3: TGTGCCAGCAGTCCCGCGGGACGGGAGCAGTTCTTC. J is TRBJ2-1 and V is TRBV7-2; weak D call: TRBD2 (6 bases). This CDR3 spans 12 amino acids. The germline V gene has CDR1 SGHTA and CDR2 FQGNSA. V lost 6 bases and J lost 10, with 13 bases in between.

The rearrangement uses TRBV27 and TRBJ2-7, with D possibly TRBD1 on 6 matching bases. The germline V gene has CDR1 MNHEY and CDR2 SMNVEV (reference sequence). The V gene lost 2 bases and the J gene lost 5 bases, with 10 bases spanning the gap. The CDR3 totals 13 residues. The CDR3 sequence is CASSLLTGDEQYF. Here the CDR3 DNA reads TGTGCCAGCAGTTTACTGACAGGCGACGAGCAGTACTTC.

This clone was picked up one time. J is TRBJ2-5 and V is TRBV21-1; the table's D gene call, TRBD1, was not cross checked with the DNA. TRBJ2-7 explains the end of the DNA better; the J call may be wrong. TRBV21-1 is flagged as a pseudogene. This CDR3 is 15 amino acids long. The CDR3 sequence: CARNFIGTGSHEQYF. In DNA form, the CDR3 reads TGTGCCAGGAACTTCATCGGGACAGGGTCCCACGAGCAGTACTTC.

This chain uses TRBV21-1 with TRBJ2-4; no DNA check was done on the table's D call, TRBD1. TRBV21-1 has pseudogene status. This CDR3 comprises 17 residues. CDR3 DNA: TGTGCCAGCAGCAAAATTACACGGGCAGGGGCCCAAAACATTCAGTACTTC. Translated, it gives CASSKITRAGAQNIQYF.

The chain recombines TRBV6-1 with TRBJ2-1, with 9 bases identical to TRBD1. CDR3 length equals 15 residues. The junction had 5 bases not matched to a gene; V was cut back by 1 base and J by 7 bases. Germline V gene sequence: CDR1 MNHNS, CDR2 SASEGT. CDR3 sequence (DNA): TGTGCCAGCAGTGAAGGGGGACAGGGTTTTAATGAGCAGTTCTTC. Translated, it gives CASSEGGQGFNEQFF.